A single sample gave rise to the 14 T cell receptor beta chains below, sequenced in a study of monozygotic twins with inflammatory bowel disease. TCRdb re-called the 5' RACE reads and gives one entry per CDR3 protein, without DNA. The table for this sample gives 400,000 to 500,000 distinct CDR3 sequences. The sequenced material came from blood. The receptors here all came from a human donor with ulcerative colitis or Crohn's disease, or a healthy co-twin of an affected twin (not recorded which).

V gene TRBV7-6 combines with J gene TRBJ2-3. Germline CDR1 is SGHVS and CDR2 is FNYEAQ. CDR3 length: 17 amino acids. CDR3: CASSQRLGSVETDTQYF.

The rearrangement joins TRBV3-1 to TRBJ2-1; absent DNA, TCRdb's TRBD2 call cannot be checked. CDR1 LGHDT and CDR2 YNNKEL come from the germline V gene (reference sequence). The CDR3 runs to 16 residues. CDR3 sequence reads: CASSPLGSGRYNEQFF.

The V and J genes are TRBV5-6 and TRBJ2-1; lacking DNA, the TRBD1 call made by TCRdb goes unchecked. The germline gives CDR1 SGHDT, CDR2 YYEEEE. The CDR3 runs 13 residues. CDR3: CASRRDALDEQFF.

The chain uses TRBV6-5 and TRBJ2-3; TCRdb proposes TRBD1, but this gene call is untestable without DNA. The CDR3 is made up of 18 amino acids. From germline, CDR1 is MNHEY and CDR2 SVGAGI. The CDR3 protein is CASSYSTGGLLGTDTQYF.

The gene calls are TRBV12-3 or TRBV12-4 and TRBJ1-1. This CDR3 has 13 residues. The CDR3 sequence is CASSPGTAAEAFF.

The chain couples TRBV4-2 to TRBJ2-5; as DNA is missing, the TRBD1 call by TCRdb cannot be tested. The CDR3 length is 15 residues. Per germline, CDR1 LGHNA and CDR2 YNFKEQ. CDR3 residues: CASSQDPGGFETQYF.

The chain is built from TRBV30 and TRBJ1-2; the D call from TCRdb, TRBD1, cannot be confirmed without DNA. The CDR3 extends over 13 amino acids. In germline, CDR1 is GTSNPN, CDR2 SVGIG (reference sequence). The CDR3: CAWSRQVPYGYTF.

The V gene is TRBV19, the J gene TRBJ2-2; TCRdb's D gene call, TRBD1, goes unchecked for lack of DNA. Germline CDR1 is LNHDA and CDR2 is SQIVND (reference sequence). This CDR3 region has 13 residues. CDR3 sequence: CASSRVVTGELFF.

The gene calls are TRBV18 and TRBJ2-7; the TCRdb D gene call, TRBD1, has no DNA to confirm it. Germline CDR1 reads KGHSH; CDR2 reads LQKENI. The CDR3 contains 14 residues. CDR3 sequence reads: CASSPTGYPYEQYF.

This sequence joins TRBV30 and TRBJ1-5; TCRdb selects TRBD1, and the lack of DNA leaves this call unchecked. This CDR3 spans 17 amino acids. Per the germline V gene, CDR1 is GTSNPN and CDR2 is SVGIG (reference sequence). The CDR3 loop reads CAWNGGKMENSNQPQHF. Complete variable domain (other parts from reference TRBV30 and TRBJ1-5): SQTIHQWPATLVQPVGSPLSLECTVEGTSNPNLYWYRQAAGRGLQLLFYSVGIGQISSEVPQNLSASRPQDRQFILSSKKLLLSDSGFYLCAWNGGKMENSNQPQHFGDGTRLSIL.

CDR3 amino acids: CASYGGLAKNIQYF. The chain has TRBV28 and TRBJ2-4. CDR3 length: 14 amino acids. Germline CDR1 MDHEN, CDR2 SYDVKM.

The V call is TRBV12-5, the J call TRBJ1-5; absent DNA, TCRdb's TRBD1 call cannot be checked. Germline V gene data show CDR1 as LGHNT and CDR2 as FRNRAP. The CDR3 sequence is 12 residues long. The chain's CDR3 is CASGSRVEPQHF. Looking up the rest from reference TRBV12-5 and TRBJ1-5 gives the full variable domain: DARVTQTPRHKVTEMGQEVTMRCQPILGHNTVFWYRQTMMQGLELLAYFRNRAPLDDSGMPKDRFSAEMPDATLATLKIQPSEPRDSAVYFCASGSRVEPQHFGDGTRLSIL.

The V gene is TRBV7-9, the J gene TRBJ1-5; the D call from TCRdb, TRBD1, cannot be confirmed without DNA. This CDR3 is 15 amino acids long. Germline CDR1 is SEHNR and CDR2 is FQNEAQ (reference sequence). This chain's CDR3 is CASSPMTGREQPQHF.

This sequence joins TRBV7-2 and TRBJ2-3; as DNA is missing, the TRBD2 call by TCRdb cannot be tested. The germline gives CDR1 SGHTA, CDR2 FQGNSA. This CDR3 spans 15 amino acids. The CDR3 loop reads CASSLAGRATDTQYF.